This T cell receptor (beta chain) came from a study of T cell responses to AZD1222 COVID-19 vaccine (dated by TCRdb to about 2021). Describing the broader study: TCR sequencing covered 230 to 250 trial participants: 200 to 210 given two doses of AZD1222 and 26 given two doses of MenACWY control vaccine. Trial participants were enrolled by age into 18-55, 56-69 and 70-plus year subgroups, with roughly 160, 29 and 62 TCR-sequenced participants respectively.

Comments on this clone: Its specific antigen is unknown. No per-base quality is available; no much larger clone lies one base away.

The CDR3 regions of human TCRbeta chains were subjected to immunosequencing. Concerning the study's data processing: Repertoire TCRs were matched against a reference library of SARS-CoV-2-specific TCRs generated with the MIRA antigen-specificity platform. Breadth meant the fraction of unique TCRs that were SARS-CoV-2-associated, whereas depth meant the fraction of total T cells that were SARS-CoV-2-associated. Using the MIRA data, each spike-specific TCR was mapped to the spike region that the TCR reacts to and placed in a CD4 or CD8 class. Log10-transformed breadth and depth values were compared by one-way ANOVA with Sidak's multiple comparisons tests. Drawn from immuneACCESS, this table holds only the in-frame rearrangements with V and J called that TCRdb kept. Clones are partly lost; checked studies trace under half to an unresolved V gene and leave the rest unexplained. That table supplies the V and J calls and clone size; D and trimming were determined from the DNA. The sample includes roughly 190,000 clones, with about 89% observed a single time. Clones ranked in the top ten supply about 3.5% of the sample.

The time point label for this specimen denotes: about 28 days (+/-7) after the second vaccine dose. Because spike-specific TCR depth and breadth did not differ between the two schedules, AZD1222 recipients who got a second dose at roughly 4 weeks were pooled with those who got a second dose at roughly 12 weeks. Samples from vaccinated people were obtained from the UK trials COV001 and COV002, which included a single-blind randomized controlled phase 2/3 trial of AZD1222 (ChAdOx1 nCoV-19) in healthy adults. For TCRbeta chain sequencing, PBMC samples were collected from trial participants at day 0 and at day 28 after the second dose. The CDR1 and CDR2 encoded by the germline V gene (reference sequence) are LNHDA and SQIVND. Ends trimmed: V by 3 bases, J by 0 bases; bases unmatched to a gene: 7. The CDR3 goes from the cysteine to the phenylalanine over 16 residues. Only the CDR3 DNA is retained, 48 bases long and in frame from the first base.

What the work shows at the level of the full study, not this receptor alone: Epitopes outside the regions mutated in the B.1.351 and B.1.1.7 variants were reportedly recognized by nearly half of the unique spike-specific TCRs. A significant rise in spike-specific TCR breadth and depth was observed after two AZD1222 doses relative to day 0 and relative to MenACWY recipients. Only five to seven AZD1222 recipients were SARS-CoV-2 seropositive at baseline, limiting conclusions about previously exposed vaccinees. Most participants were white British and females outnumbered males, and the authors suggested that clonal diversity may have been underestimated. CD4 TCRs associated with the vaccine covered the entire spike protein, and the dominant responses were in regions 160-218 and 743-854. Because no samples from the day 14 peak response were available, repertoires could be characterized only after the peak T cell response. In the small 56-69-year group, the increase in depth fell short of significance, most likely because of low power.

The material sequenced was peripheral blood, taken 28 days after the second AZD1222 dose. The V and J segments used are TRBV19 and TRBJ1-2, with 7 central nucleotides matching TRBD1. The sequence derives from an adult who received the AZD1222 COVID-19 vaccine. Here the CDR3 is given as CASSIYGTATNYGYTF. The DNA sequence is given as TGTGCCAGTAGTATTTATGGGACAGCAACTAACTATGGCTACACCTTC.